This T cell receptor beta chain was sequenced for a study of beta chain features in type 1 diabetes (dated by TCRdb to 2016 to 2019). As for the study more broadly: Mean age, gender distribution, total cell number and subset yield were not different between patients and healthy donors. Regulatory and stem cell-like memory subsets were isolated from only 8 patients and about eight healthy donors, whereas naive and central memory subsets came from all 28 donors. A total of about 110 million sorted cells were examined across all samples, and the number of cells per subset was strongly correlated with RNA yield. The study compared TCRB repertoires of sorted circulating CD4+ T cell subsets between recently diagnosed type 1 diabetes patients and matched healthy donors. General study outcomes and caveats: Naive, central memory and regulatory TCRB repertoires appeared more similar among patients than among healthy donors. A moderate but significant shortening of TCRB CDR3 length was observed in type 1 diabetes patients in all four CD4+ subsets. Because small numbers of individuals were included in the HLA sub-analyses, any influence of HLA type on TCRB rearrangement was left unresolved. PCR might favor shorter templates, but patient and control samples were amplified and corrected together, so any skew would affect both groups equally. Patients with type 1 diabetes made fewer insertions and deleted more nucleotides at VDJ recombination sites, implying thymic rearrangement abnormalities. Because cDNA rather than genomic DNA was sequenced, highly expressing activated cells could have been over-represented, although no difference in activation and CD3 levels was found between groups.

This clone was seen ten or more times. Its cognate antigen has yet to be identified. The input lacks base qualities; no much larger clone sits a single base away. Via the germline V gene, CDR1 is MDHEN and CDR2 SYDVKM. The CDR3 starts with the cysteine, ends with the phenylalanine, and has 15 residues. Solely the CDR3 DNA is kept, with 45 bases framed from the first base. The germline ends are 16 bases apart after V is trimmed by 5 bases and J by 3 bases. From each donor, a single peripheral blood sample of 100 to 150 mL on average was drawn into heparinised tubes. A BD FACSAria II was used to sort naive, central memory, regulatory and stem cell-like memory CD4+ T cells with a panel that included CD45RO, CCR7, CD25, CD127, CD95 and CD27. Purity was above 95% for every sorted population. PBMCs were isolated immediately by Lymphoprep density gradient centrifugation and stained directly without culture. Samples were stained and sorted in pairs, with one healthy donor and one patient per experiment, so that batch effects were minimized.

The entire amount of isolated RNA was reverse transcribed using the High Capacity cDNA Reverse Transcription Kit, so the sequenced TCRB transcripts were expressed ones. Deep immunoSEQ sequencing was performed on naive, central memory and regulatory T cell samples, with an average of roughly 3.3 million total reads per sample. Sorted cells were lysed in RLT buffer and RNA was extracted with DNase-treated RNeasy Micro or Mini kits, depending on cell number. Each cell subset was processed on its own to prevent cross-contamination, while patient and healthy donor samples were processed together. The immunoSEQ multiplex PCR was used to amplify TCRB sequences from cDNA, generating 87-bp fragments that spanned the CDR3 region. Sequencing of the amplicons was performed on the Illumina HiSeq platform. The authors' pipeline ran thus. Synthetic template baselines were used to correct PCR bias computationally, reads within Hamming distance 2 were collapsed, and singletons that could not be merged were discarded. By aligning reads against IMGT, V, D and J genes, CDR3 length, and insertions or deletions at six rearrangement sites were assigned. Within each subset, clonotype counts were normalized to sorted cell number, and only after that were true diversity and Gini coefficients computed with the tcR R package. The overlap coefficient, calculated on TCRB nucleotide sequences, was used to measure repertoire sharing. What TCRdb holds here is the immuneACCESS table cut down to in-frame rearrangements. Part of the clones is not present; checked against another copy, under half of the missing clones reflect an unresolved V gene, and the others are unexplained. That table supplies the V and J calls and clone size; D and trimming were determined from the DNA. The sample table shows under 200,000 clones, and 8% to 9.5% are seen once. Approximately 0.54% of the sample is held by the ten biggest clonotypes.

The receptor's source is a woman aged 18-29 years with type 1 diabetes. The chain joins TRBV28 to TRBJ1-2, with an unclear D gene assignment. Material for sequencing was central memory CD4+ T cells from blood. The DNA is TGTGCCAGCAGTGCCTCTGACGGGATCCACTATGGCTACACCTTC. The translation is CASSASDGIHYGYTF.